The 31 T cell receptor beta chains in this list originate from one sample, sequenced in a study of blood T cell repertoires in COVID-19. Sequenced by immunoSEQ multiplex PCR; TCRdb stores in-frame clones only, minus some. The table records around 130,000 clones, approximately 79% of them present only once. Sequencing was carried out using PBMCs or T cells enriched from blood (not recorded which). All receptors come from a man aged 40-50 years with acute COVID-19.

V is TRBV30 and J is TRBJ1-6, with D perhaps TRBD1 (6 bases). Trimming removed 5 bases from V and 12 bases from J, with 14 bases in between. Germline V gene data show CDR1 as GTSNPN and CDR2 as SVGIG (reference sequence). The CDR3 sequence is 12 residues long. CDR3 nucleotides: TGTGCCTGGGGTCGACAGGCAGGACCCCTCCACTTT. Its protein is CAWGRQAGPLHF.

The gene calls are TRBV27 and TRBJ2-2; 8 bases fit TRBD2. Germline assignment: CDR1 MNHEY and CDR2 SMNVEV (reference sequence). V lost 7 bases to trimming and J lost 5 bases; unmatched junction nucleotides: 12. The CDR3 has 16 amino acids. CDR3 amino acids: CASTPRGGIETGELFF. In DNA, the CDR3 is TGTGCCAGCACCCCCCGCGGGGGGATTGAAACCGGGGAGCTGTTTTTT.

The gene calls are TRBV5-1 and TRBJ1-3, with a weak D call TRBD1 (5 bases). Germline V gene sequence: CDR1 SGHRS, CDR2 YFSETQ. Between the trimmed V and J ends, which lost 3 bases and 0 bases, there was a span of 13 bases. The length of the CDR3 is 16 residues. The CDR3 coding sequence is TGCGCCAGCAGCTCCGTTCAGGGTTTCTCTGGAAACACCATATATTTT. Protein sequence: CASSSVQGFSGNTIYF.

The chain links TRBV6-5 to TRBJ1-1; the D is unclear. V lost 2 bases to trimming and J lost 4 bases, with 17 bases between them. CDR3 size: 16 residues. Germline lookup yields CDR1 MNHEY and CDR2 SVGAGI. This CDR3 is CASSYNPDTVTTEAFF. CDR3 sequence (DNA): TGTGCCAGCAGTTACAATCCCGACACGGTTACCACTGAAGCTTTCTTT.

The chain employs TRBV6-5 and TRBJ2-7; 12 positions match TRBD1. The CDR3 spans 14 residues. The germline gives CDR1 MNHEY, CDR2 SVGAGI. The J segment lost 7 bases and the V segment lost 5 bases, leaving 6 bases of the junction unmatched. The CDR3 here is CASSMGQGAKEQYF. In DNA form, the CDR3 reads TGTGCCAGCAGTATGGGACAGGGGGCTAAAGAGCAGTACTTC.

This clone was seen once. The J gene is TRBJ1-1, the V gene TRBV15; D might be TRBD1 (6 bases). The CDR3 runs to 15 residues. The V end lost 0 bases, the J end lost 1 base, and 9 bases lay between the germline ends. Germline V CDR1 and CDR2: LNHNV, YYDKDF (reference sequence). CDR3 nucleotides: TGTGCCACCAGCAGAGATAGGGGGAAGAACACTGAAGCTTTCTTT. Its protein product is CATSRDRGKNTEAFF.

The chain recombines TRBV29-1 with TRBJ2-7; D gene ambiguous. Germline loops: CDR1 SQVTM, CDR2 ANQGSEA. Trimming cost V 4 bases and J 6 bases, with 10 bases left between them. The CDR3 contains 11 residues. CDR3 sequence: CSVGVRGEQYF. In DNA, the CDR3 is TGCAGCGTTGGGGTTCGCGGCGAGCAGTACTTC.

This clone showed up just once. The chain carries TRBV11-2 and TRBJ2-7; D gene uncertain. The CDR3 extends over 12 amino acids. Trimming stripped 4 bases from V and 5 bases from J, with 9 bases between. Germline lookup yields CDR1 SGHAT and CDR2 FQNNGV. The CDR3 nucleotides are TGTGCCAGCAGCTCCCCGTCCCACGAGCAGTACTTC. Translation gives CASSSPSHEQYF.

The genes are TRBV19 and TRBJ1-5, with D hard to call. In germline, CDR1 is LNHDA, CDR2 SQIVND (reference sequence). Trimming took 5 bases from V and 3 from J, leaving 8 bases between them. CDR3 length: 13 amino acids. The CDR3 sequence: CASSGQNNQPQHF. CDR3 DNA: TGTGCCAGTAGTGGGCAGAACAATCAGCCCCAGCATTTT.

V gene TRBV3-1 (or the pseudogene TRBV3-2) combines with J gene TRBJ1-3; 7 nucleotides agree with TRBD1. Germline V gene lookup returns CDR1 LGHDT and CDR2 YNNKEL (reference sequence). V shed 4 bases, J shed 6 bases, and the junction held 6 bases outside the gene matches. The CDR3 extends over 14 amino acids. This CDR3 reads CASSPSGTVNTIYF. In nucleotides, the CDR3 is TGTGCCAGCAGCCCGTCCGGGACAGTAAACACCATATATTTT.

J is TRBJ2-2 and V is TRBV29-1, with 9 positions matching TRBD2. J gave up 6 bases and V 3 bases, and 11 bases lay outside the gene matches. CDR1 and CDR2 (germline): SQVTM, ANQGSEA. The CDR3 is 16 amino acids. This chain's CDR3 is CSVESGGRAFPGELFF. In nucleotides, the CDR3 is TGCAGCGTTGAGTCAGGCGGGAGGGCCTTTCCCGGGGAGCTGTTTTTT.

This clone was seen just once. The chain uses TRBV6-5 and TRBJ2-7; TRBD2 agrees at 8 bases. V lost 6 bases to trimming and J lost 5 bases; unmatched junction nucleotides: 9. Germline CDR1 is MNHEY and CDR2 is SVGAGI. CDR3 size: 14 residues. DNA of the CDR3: TGTGCCAGCAGGCGGGGGGCAGGCCCAAACGAGCAGTACTTC. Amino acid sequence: CASRRGAGPNEQYF.

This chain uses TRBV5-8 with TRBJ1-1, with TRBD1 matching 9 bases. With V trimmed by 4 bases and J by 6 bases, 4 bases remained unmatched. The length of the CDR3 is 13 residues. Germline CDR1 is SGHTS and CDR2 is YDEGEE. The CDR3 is CASSPDRGPEAFF. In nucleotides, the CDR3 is TGTGCCAGCAGCCCGGACAGGGGCCCTGAAGCTTTCTTT.

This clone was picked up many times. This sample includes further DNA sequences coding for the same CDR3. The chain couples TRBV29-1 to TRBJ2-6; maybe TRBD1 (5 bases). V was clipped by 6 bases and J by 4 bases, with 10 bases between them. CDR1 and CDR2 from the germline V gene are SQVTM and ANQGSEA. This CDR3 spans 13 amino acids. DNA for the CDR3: TGCAGCGTCAGGGTTGACGGGGCCAACGTCCTGACTTTC. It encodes CSVRVDGANVLTF.

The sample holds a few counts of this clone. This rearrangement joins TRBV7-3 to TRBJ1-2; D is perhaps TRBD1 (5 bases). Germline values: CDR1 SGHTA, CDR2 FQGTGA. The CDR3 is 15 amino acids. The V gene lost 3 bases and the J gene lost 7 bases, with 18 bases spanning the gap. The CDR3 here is CASSLGGTSSFGYTF. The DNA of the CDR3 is TGTGCCAGCAGCTTGGGGGGAACGAGTTCATTTGGCTACACCTTC.

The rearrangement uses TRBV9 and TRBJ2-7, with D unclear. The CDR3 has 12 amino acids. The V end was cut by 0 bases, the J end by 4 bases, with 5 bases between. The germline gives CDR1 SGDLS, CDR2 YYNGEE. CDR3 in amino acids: CASSVVTYEQYF. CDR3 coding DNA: TGTGCCAGCAGCGTAGTAACTTACGAGCAGTACTTC.

The CDR3 DNA reads as TGTGCCAGCAGCTCCGAGGCCAATGAGCAGTTCTTC. It yields the protein CASSSEANEQFF. The gene calls are TRBV11-3 and TRBJ2-1, with no clear D. Germline loops: CDR1 SGHNT, CDR2 YENEEA. The CDR3 has 12 residues. The V and J ends lost 4 bases and 6 bases respectively, with 7 bases between them.

The CDR3 loop is CASSETTGAGQPQHF. The CDR3 DNA follows: TGTGCCAGCTCGGAAACAACAGGGGCGGGCCAGCCCCAGCATTTT. The gene calls are TRBV18 and TRBJ1-5; TRBD1 aligns across 7 bases. The CDR3 contains 15 residues. V trimming: 6 bases; J trimming: 7 bases; junction bases outside the gene matches: 12. Germline assignment: CDR1 KGHSH and CDR2 LQKENI.

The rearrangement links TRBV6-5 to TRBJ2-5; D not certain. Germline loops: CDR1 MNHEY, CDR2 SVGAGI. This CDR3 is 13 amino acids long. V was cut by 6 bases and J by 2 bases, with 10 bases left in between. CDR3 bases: TGTGCCAGCAGACTACCCATTCAAGAGACCCAGTACTTC. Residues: CASRLPIQETQYF.

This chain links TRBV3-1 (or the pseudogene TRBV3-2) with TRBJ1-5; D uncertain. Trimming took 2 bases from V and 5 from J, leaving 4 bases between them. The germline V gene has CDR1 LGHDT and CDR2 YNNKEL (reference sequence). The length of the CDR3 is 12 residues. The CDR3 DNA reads TGTGCCAGCAGCCAACCCGATCAGCCCCAGCATTTT. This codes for CASSQPDQPQHF.

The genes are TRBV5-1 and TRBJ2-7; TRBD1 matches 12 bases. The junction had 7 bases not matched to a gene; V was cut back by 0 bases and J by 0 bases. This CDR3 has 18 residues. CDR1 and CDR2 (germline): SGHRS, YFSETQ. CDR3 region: CASSLEGQGAPSSYEQYF. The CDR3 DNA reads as TGCGCCAGCAGCTTGGAGGGACAGGGGGCGCCGAGCTCCTACGAGCAGTACTTC.

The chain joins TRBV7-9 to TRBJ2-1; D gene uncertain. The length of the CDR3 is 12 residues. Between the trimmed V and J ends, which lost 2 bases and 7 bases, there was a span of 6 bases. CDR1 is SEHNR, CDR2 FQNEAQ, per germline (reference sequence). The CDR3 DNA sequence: TGTGCCAGCAGCTTAACGGGTAATGAGCAGTTCTTC. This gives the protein CASSLTGNEQFF.

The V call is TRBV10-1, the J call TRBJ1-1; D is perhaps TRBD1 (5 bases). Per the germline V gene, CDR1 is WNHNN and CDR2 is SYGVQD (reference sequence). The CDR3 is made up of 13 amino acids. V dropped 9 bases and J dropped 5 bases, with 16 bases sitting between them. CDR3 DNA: TGCGCCAGTCGGGACTCATTCGGAACTGAAGCTTTCTTT. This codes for CASRDSFGTEAFF.

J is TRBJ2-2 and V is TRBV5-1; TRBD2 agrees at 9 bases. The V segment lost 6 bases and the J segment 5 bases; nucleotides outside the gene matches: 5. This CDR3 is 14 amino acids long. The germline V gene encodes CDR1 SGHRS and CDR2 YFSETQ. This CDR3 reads CASKGLAGTGELFF. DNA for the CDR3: TGCGCCAGCAAGGGCCTAGCGGGAACCGGGGAGCTGTTTTTT.

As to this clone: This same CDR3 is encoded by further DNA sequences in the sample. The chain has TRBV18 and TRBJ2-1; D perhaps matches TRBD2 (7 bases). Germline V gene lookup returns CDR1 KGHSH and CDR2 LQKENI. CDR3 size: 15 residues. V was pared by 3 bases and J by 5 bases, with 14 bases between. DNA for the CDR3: TGTGCCAGCTCACCGCGGGGGCAAGGGAACAATGAGCAGTTCTTC. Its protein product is CASSPRGQGNNEQFF.

The CDR3 DNA is TGTGCCAGCAGCCAAGATAATAAACAGGGAAATGAAGCTTTCTTT. Translating gives CASSQDNKQGNEAFF. This rearrangement joins TRBV4-2 to TRBJ1-1; D is perhaps TRBD1 (6 bases). Germline CDR1 reads LGHNA; CDR2 reads YNFKEQ. Trimming stripped 0 bases from V and 7 bases from J, with 15 bases between. CDR3 size: 15 residues.

In nucleotides, the CDR3 is TGTGCCAGTGCATTAGGGGGAGCTGGGGCCAACGTCCTGACTTTC. The encoded protein is CASALGGAGANVLTF. This chain uses TRBV27 with TRBJ2-6; perhaps TRBD1 as D (6 bases). V dropped 9 bases and J dropped 2 bases, with 14 bases sitting between them. CDR1 is MNHEY, CDR2 SMNVEV, per germline (reference sequence). This CDR3 is 15 amino acids long. Combining the CDR3 with reference TRBV27 and TRBJ2-6 gives the whole variable domain EAQVTQNPRYLITVTGKKLTVTCSQNMNHEYMSWYRQDPGLGLRQIYYSMNVEVTDKGDVPEGYKVSRKEKRNFPLILESPSPNQTSLYFCASALGGAGANVLTFGAGSRLTVL.

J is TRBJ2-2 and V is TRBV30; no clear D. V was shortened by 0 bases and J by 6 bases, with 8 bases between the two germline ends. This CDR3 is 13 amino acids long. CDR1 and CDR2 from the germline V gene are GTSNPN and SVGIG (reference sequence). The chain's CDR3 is CAWSVPPAGELFF. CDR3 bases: TGTGCCTGGAGTGTACCGCCGGCCGGGGAGCTGTTTTTT.

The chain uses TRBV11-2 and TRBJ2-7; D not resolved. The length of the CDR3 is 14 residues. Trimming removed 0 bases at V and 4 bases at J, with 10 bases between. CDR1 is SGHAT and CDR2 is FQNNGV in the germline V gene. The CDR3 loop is CASSLDILRYEQYF. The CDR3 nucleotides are TGTGCCAGCAGCTTAGATATACTTCGATACGAGCAGTACTTC.

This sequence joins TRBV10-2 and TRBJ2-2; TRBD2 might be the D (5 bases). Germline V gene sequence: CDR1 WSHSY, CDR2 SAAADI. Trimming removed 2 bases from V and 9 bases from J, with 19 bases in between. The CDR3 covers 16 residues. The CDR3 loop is CASSEILAGVFRELFF. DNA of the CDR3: TGCGCCAGCAGTGAGATCCTAGCTGGGGTGTTCAGGGAGCTGTTTTTT.

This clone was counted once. CDR3: CASSQASGRAWEQYF. CDR3 coding DNA: TGTGCCAGCAGTCAGGCTAGCGGGAGGGCCTGGGAGCAGTACTTC. The gene calls are TRBV28 and TRBJ2-7, with 12 bases fitting TRBD2. Per the germline V gene, CDR1 is MDHEN and CDR2 is SYDVKM. The CDR3 is made up of 15 amino acids. The junction had 9 bases not matched to a gene; V was cut back by 5 bases and J by 7 bases.